One sample yielded the 22 T cell receptor beta chains listed below, sequenced in a study of regulatory T cells in long-lasting Graves disease. Indicated time point: newly diagnosed GD, antithyroid drugs for less than 3 months. Making the TCR library involved RNA that had been extracted from PBMCs. Libraries of TCR beta came from iRepertoire HTBI primers plus Arm-PCR of CDR3 regions. TCRdb redid the calling of the multiplex PCR reads with MiXCR, one entry per CDR3 protein. The repertoire holds more than 300,000 distinct CDR3 sequences, around a sixth seen once, with about 20% in the top ten. The sample in question was peripheral blood mononuclear cells (PBMCs), obtained at new diagnosis, from a patient treated with antithyroid drugs. Receptors were obtained from a female donor with Graves disease.

This clonotype was seen repeatedly, ten times or more. The chain is built from TRBV5-4 and TRBJ2-5, with D maybe TRBD2 (6 bases). From germline, CDR1 is SGHNT and CDR2 YYREEE (reference sequence). The ends were cut back, 4 bases at V and 3 bases at J, with 19 bases in the middle. The CDR3 runs 16 residues. The CDR3 DNA reads TGTGCCAGCAGCCCGGGAGATGCGGGCGGGGAAGAGACCCAGTACTTC. This gives the protein CASSPGDAGGEETQYF. Drawing the rest from reference TRBV5-4 and TRBJ2-5, the complete variable domain is ETGVTQSPTHLIKTRGQQVTLRCSSQSGHNTVSWYQQALGQGPQFIFQYYREEENGRGNFPPRFSGLQFPNYSSELNVNALELDDSALYLCASSPGDAGGEETQYFGPGTRLLVL.

The chain carries TRBV20-1 and TRBJ2-7; TRBD1 matches at 12 bases. The CDR3 sequence is 17 residues long. The V and J ends lost 0 bases and 5 bases, in that order; junction bases with no gene match: 11. Germline V gene data show CDR1 as DFQATT and CDR2 as SNEGSKA (reference sequence). The CDR3 DNA sequence: TGCAGTGCTAGAGACCACCGCGGGACAGGGGGCTACGACGAGCAGTACTTC. It encodes CSARDHRGTGGYDEQYF.

This clonotype was found a few times. The rearrangement uses TRBV6-1 and TRBJ2-3; 9 bases are a match to TRBD1. The V gene's germline CDR1 is MNHNS and CDR2 SASEGT. Trimming cost V 5 bases and J 5 bases; bases outside gene matches: 8. The CDR3 is 15 residues long. CDR3 sequence (DNA): TGTGCCAGCAGTCACCCGGGACAGGGAAAAGATACGCAGTATTTT. As protein: CASSHPGQGKDTQYF.

This clonotype appeared a few times. The chain has TRBV5-1 and TRBJ1-5, with a tentative D call TRBD1 (5 bases). V was cut by 4 bases and J by 9 bases, with 17 bases left in between. CDR1 SGHRS and CDR2 YFSETQ come from the germline V gene. There are 14 residues in the CDR3. The CDR3 loop is CASSQRPGQGPQHF. The CDR3 region has the DNA TGCGCCAGCAGCCAGCGACCGGGGCAAGGGCCCCAGCATTTT. Full variable domain (missing parts from reference TRBV5-1 and TRBJ1-5): KAGVTQTPRYLIKTRGQQVTLSCSPISGHRSVSWYQQTPGQGLQFLFEYFSETQRNKGNFPGRFSGRQFSNSRSEMNVSTLELGDSALYLCASSQRPGQGPQHFGDGTRLSIL.

V gene TRBV20-1 combines with J gene TRBJ1-5, with TRBD1 matching 7 bases. Germline trimming cut 0 bases from V and 7 bases from J; bases unmatched to any gene: 9. The CDR3 totals 15 residues. Germline lookup yields CDR1 DFQATT and CDR2 SNEGSKA (reference sequence). The CDR3 DNA follows: TGCAGTGCTAGAGATGGAAGGGTAGGGGGCCAGCCCCAGCATTTT. Its protein product is CSARDGRVGGQPQHF.

This clonotype was recorded many times. The missing conserved phenylalanine or tryptophan at the end of this CDR3 makes a read error likely. This chain uses TRBV29-1 with TRBJ2-5; D might be TRBD1 (6 bases). The CDR3 loop spans 13 amino acids. Trimming took off 1 base at V and 4 bases at J, with 10 bases between the two ends. Germline-derived CDR1 and CDR2 are SQVTM and ANQGSEA. The CDR3: CSVEAGEIETQYL. The CDR3 DNA sequence: TGCAGCGTTGAAGCAGGGGAGATAGAGACCCAGTACCTC.

This clonotype was detected only a few times. A read error is possible here, since a much larger clone lies one base away. The V and J genes are TRBV6-1 and TRBJ1-1, with 8 bases identical to TRBD1. The germline CDR1 and CDR2 sequences are MNHNS and SASEGT. The V gene end was trimmed by 6 bases and the J gene end by 2 bases; junction bases not matched to a gene: 23. The CDR3 sequence is 20 residues long. The CDR3 region has the DNA TGTGCCAGCAGAAATGACAGGGGTGAAGGAGTATGGAGAATAAACACTGAAGCTTTCTTT. Its protein product is CASRNDRGEGVWRINTEAFF.

The CDR3 nucleotides are TGCAGCGTTGACGGTCAGGGGGCAGGCACTGAAGCTTTCTTT. Its protein is CSVDGQGAGTEAFF. The chain links TRBV29-1 to TRBJ1-1, with 8 bases matching TRBD1. The CDR3 spans 14 residues. Germline V gene lookup returns CDR1 SQVTM and CDR2 ANQGSEA. J gave up 4 bases and V 3 bases, and 7 bases lay outside the gene matches.

This clonotype was seen a handful of times. A far larger clone is only one base removed, so a read error is likely. The V call is TRBV2, the J call TRBJ2-5; the D is unclear. The germline V gene encodes CDR1 SNHLY and CDR2 FYNNEI. V lost 1 base and J lost 11, with 23 bases in between. The CDR3 loop spans 16 amino acids. The CDR3 reads CASSEGLRPTSAEQYF. In DNA form, the CDR3 reads TGTGCCAGCAGTGAAGGGCTTAGGCCAACCAGTGCTGAGCAGTACTTC.

There are many counts of this clonotype. The chain links TRBV29-1 to TRBJ2-1; weak D call: TRBD1 (6 bases). Germline CDR1 reads SQVTM; CDR2 reads ANQGSEA. The V and J ends lost 6 bases and 9 bases respectively, with 12 bases between them. CDR3 length equals 11 residues. This CDR3 is CSVNTGTEQFF. CDR3 coding DNA: TGCAGCGTCAACACAGGGACTGAGCAGTTCTTC.

There are many counts of this clonotype. The chain employs TRBV24-1 and TRBJ1-2; a weak D match, TRBD1 (6 bases). Trimming left V 2 bases short and J 4 bases short, with 16 bases between. Germline CDR1 reads KGHDR; CDR2 reads SFDVKD. The CDR3 consists of 16 residues. CDR3 DNA sequence: TGTGCCACCAGTGATTCGGAGACAGGCGCAACCTATGGCTACACCTTC. Protein: CATSDSETGATYGYTF.

Of note for this clonotype: A much bigger clone sits one base away, suggesting this may be a read error. This chain connects TRBV10-3 to TRBJ2-7; 7 bases align to TRBD2. Germline CDR1 and CDR2: ENHRY and SYGVKD. There are 17 residues in the CDR3. The CDR3 DNA reads as TGTCCCATCAGTGAGCCCCACGGGGCGGGAGAGCGGTACGAGCAGTACTTC. This gives the protein CPISEPHGAGERYEQYF.

Regarding this clonotype: Since a much larger clone is just one base distant, this may be a read error. V and J are TRBV11-2 and TRBJ2-7; D not certain. The germline gives CDR1 SGHAT, CDR2 FQNNGV. This CDR3 comprises 15 residues. The DNA of the CDR3 is TGTGCCAGCAGCTTAGAAGGGTTACTTTACTACGGGCAGTACTTC. Translating gives CASSLEGLLYYGQYF.

In its sample, this clonotype was seen many times. The chain recombines TRBV12-5 with TRBJ2-7; no definite D call. V lost 1 base, J lost 0 bases, and 10 bases lay in between. Germline V gene data show CDR1 as LGHNT and CDR2 as FRNRAP. CDR3 size: 15 residues. CDR3 protein: CASGLGNTHSYEQYF. CDR3 DNA sequence: TGTGCTAGTGGTTTGGGCAATACCCACTCCTACGAGCAGTACTTC.

The chain employs TRBV5-1 and TRBJ1-1; tentative D call: TRBD1 (5 bases). CDR3 length: 14 residues. Trimming took 0 bases from V and 7 from J, leaving 13 bases between them. Germline V gene data show CDR1 as SGHRS and CDR2 as YFSETQ. The DNA of the CDR3 is TGCGCCAGCAGCTTGGCCGGAGGGGCGGATGAAGCTTTCTTT. Translated, it gives CASSLAGGADEAFF.

This clonotype was recorded at least ten times. The chain recombines TRBV18 with TRBJ1-1; D remains ambiguous. Deletions cut 4 bases from V and 1 base from J, with 7 bases between. The CDR3 runs to 13 residues. Looked up from germline, CDR1 is KGHSH and CDR2 is LQKENI. DNA of the CDR3: TGTGCCAGCTCACAAGACCGGAACACTGAAGCTTTCTTT. Translation gives CASSQDRNTEAFF.

This clonotype has ten or more counts. The J gene is TRBJ1-6, the V gene TRBV2; D is ambiguous. The CDR3 runs 14 residues. V was pared by 6 bases and J by 4 bases, with 10 bases between. The germline V gene encodes CDR1 SNHLY and CDR2 FYNNEI. In DNA form, the CDR3 reads TGTGCCAGCAGCGTTAGGGAATATAATTCACCCCTCCACTTT. This encodes CASSVREYNSPLHF.

This clonotype was picked up many times. The chain uses TRBV2 and TRBJ1-1; D gene ambiguous. Trimming shortened V by 8 bases and J by 1 base, and 14 bases separated the two germline ends. Looked up from germline, CDR1 is SNHLY and CDR2 is FYNNEI. CDR3 size: 14 residues. The CDR3 region is CASFGRTENTEAFF. The CDR3, as DNA: TGTGCCAGCTTTGGCCGGACGGAGAACACTGAAGCTTTCTTT.

Points on this clonotype: A read error is possible here, since a much larger clone lies one base away. The CDR3 end shows no conserved phenylalanine or tryptophan, and so a read error is likely. The chain uses TRBV11-2 and TRBJ2-4; D perhaps matches TRBD2 (7 bases). Trimming cost V 1 base and J 12 bases, with 16 bases left between them. The CDR3 extends over 14 amino acids. Germline V gene lookup returns CDR1 SGHAT and CDR2 FQNNGV. CDR3 DNA: TGTGCCAGCAGCTTAGGGGGGGGCTTGAATACTCAGTACCTC. This sequence encodes CASSLGGGLNTQYL.

This clonotype occurred many times. V and J are TRBV20-1 and TRBJ2-4, with 13 bases lining up with TRBD2. With V trimmed by 3 bases and J by 5 bases, 16 bases remained unmatched. Germline V CDR1 and CDR2: DFQATT, SNEGSKA (reference sequence). This CDR3 comprises 19 residues. The CDR3 loop is CSARPQLAGGPRIENIQYF. The DNA for the CDR3 is TGCAGTGCTAGGCCTCAACTAGCGGGAGGGCCGAGGATCGAAAACATTCAGTACTTC.

This clonotype was recorded many times. This chain connects TRBV12-5 to TRBJ1-2, with a possible D match to TRBD1 (5 bases). The CDR3 has 11 amino acids. The V and J ends lost 5 bases and 8 bases respectively, with 9 bases between them. Germline V lookup: CDR1 LGHNT, CDR2 FRNRAP. CDR3: CASGHRRGYTF. Written as DNA, the CDR3 is TGTGCTAGTGGTCACAGGCGCGGCTACACCTTC.

This clonotype came up many times. The J gene is TRBJ1-6, the V gene TRBV28, with TRBD1 identical over 11 bases. V was pared by 4 bases and J by 4 bases, with 3 bases of the junction left unmatched. Germline CDR1 reads MDHEN; CDR2 reads SYDVKM. This CDR3 is built from 16 residues. This CDR3 reads CASSSGTGGYNSPLHF. In nucleotides, the CDR3 is TGTGCCAGCAGTTCCGGGACAGGGGGGTATAATTCACCCCTCCACTTT.